This T cell receptor beta chain emerged from a study of CD8 T cells in ankylosing spondylitis. As to this clonotype: The antigen remains unidentified.

Study-wide results and limits: In ankylosing spondylitis blood, a motif of roughly eight highly homologous TCR beta variants appeared characteristic.

The CDR3 spans 15 residues. Germline CDR1 is LNHNV and CDR2 is YYDKDF (reference sequence). V dropped 4 bases and J dropped 5 bases, with 17 bases sitting between them. TCRdb reprocessed the 5' RACE reads with MiXCR, giving one entry per CDR3 protein. The sample contains fewer than 400,000 distinct CDR3 sequences, around 24% of which appear only once. The rearrangement uses TRBV15 and TRBJ2-5; a weak D match, TRBD2 (5 bases). The sequence was obtained from a male donor with ankylosing spondylitis. Sequencing was done on a sample of blood, either unsorted or a sorted T cell fraction (not recorded which). The CDR3: CATSTRAAYNETQYF. In DNA, the CDR3 is TGTGCCACCAGCACGAGGGCAGCGTATAACGAGACCCAGTACTTC. Looking up the rest from reference TRBV15 and TRBJ2-5 gives the full variable domain: DAMVIQNPRYQVTQFGKPVTLSCSQTLNHNVMYWYQQKSSQAPKLLFHYYDKDFNNEADTPDNFQSRRPNTSFCFLDIRSPGLGDTAMYLCATSTRAAYNETQYFGPGTRLLVL.